The 32 T cell receptor beta chains in this list originate from one sample, sequenced in a study of T cell clones after liver transplantation. TCRdb's copy holds only in-frame clones and misses some; the assay was immunoSEQ multiplex PCR. The repertoire consists of nearly 45,000 clones, with just over 85% occurring once and the leading ten covering roughly 2.5%. Sequenced here: CD4+ T cells from blood, sampled 24 months after liver transplant. Source of these receptors: a human patient who received a liver transplant. A share of the T cells may be of graft donor origin.

The chain combines TRBV5-1 with TRBJ2-7; TRBD2 matches at 7 bases. Germline trimming cut 2 bases from V and 5 bases from J; bases unmatched to any gene: 13. Germline V lookup: CDR1 SGHRS, CDR2 YFSETQ. This CDR3 has 16 amino acids. CDR3 protein: CASSFDPTGTINEQYF. The CDR3 DNA reads as TGCGCCAGCAGCTTCGATCCCACCGGGACTATCAACGAGCAGTACTTC.

The chain joins TRBV11-2 to TRBJ1-1, with D unresolved. This CDR3 region has 14 residues. Trimming stripped 8 bases from V and 1 base from J, with 14 bases between. CDR1 is SGHAT and CDR2 is FQNNGV in the germline V gene. CDR3 amino acids: CASSYGHGNTEAFF. CDR3 DNA: TGTGCCAGCTCCTACGGTCACGGGAACACTGAAGCTTTCTTT.

The genes are TRBV10-2 and TRBJ1-1; TRBD1 might be the D (6 bases). The CDR3 has 13 amino acids. V was shortened by 5 bases and J by 1 base, with 8 bases between the two germline ends. The germline V gene encodes CDR1 WSHSY and CDR2 SAAADI. The CDR3 region is CASSMTGNTEAFF. The CDR3 DNA is TGCGCCAGCAGTATGACAGGGAACACTGAAGCTTTCTTT.

This sequence joins TRBV7-8 and TRBJ2-2; D is possibly TRBD2 (6 bases). CDR1 and CDR2 from the germline V gene are SGHVS and FQNEAQ. The V and J ends lost 5 bases and 1 base respectively, with 17 bases between them. The CDR3 runs 17 residues. The CDR3 sequence is CASSAGPGLQNTGELFF. The DNA of the CDR3 is TGTGCCAGCAGCGCCGGTCCGGGACTCCAGAACACCGGGGAGCTGTTTTTT.

This clone is judged medium-sized. CDR3 sequence (DNA): TGTGCCAGCAGCTTTGCGGGGGGTGGCCTTGGTTCACCCCTCCACTTT. Translation: CASSFAGGGLGSPLHF. The chain has TRBV5-8 and TRBJ1-6; tentatively, D is TRBD1 (5 bases). This CDR3 has 16 residues. CDR1 is SGHTS, CDR2 YDEGEE, per germline. V gave up 2 bases and J gave up 9 bases, with 18 bases separating them. The whole variable domain, remainder taken from reference TRBV5-8 and TRBJ1-6, is EAGVTQSPTHLIKTRGQQATLRCSPISGHTSVYWYQQALGLGLQFLLWYDEGEERNRGNFPPRFSGRQFPNYSSELNVNALELEDSALYLCASSFAGGGLGSPLHFGNGTRLTVT.

The chain carries TRBV7-9 and TRBJ2-7; 9 bases match TRBD2. Germline V CDR1 and CDR2: SEHNR, FQNEAQ (reference sequence). The CDR3 contains 15 residues. J was trimmed by 5 bases and V by 0 bases; bases with no gene match: 5. The CDR3 DNA reads TGTGCCAGCAGCTTAGCAGGGACTAGCAACCACGAGCAGTACTTC. Amino acids: CASSLAGTSNHEQYF. The full variable domain, rest sourced from reference TRBV7-9 and TRBJ2-7, is DTGVSQNPRHKITKRGQNVTFRCDPISEHNRLYWYRQTLGQGPEFLTYFQNEAQLEKSRLLSDRFSAERPKGSFSTLEIQRTEQGDSAMYLCASSLAGTSNHEQYFGPGTRLTVT.

The chain couples TRBV11-3 to TRBJ2-1; D is perhaps TRBD1 or TRBD2 (5 bases each). V lost 4 bases to trimming and J lost 4 bases, with 14 bases between them. Germline CDR1 is SGHNT and CDR2 is YENEEA. The CDR3 contains 15 residues. The CDR3 DNA reads TGTGCCAGCAGCTCCGGGGCTGGTGGGTACAATGAGCAGTTCTTC. Translation: CASSSGAGGYNEQFF.

The chain recombines TRBV28 with TRBJ2-1; unclear D gene. Germline loops: CDR1 MDHEN, CDR2 SYDVKM. This CDR3 comprises 11 residues. Trimming left V 5 bases short and J 3 bases short, with 2 bases between. The CDR3 DNA reads TGTGCCAGCAGTCTCTACAATGAGCAGTTCTTC. Its translation is CASSLYNEQFF.

This clone appeared once. The rearrangement uses TRBV29-1 and TRBJ1-1; D is ambiguous. Germline CDR1 and CDR2: SQVTM and ANQGSEA. The CDR3 spans 13 residues. Trimming removed 4 bases at V and 1 base at J, with 10 bases between. CDR3 in DNA: TGCAGCGTTGGACAAACAGCGAACACTGAAGCTTTCTTT. Encoded protein: CSVGQTANTEAFF.

The J gene is TRBJ2-7, the V gene TRBV7-3; tentative D call: TRBD1 (6 bases). The CDR3 contains 13 residues. Germline V lookup: CDR1 SGHTA, CDR2 FQGTGA. V was trimmed by 5 bases and J by 6 bases, leaving 14 bases between them. The CDR3 region is CASSPGATAEQYF. CDR3 nucleotide sequence: TGTGCCAGCAGCCCAGGGGCAACCGCCGAGCAGTACTTC.

The genes are TRBV5-1 and TRBJ2-1, with TRBD1 identical over 9 bases. Unmatched junction bases numbered 10, after V lost 0 bases and J lost 9 bases. Looked up from germline, CDR1 is SGHRS and CDR2 is YFSETQ. The CDR3 sequence is 16 residues long. CDR3 residues: CASSLAGLGQGGEQFF. The CDR3 nucleotides read TGCGCCAGCAGCTTGGCTGGTTTGGGACAGGGCGGTGAGCAGTTCTTC.

This clone was seen just once. The chain employs TRBV5-1 and TRBJ1-6; weak D call: TRBD1 (5 bases). Trimming cost V 1 base and J 10 bases, with 15 bases left between them. In germline, CDR1 is SGHRS, CDR2 YFSETQ. This CDR3 region has 15 residues. The CDR3 region has the DNA TGCGCCAGCAGCTTGTCGCAGGGAGGAGGATCACCCCTCCACTTT. It yields the protein CASSLSQGGGSPLHF.

The rearrangement joins TRBV5-1 to TRBJ1-4; tentative D call: TRBD1 (5 bases). Trimming pared 4 bases from V and 1 base from J, leaving 11 bases between. This CDR3 has 15 amino acids. Per the germline V gene, CDR1 is SGHRS and CDR2 is YFSETQ. CDR3 loop: CASSPDSRTNEKLFF. For the CDR3, the DNA is TGCGCCAGCAGCCCCGACAGTCGAACTAATGAAAAACTGTTTTTT.

The CDR3 DNA reads TGTGCCAGCAGCTTAGCACAGGGTCCCTACGAGCAGTACTTC. Protein product: CASSLAQGPYEQYF. V gene TRBV11-2 combines with J gene TRBJ2-7, with D possibly being TRBD1 (6 bases). The CDR3 is 14 amino acids. Germline V gives CDR1 SGHAT, CDR2 FQNNGV. The ends were cut back, 1 base at V and 2 bases at J, with 9 bases in the middle.

The chain has TRBV11-2 and TRBJ2-3; D gene unclear. Germline lookup yields CDR1 SGHAT and CDR2 FQNNGV. The CDR3 contains 12 residues. Trimming stripped 5 bases from V and 6 bases from J, with 9 bases between. The CDR3 here is CASSKSFDTQYF. The CDR3 coding sequence is TGTGCCAGCAGCAAGTCTTTCGATACGCAGTATTTT.

V is TRBV6-6 and J is TRBJ2-7, with 7 positions matching TRBD2. The V segment lost 6 bases and the J segment 3 bases; nucleotides outside the gene matches: 8. The CDR3 length is 14 residues. Germline lookup yields CDR1 MNHNY and CDR2 SVGAGI (reference sequence). The CDR3 sequence: CASSSGLVGYEQYF. CDR3 nucleotide sequence: TGTGCCAGCAGCTCAGGACTAGTGGGCTACGAGCAGTACTTC.

This chain connects TRBV9 to TRBJ2-3; 12 bases are shared with TRBD2. V gave up 3 bases and J gave up 5 bases; unmatched junction bases: 7. Germline assignment: CDR1 SGDLS and CDR2 YYNGEE. This CDR3 region has 16 residues. In DNA form, the CDR3 reads TGTGCCAGCAGCGCCCGGACTAGCGGGGCGGGAGATACGCAGTATTTT. Amino acid sequence: CASSARTSGAGDTQYF.

Comments on this clone: Other DNA sequences within the sample encode an identical CDR3. The chain couples TRBV5-5 to TRBJ2-7; D is tentatively TRBD1 or TRBD2 (5 bases each). The CDR3 contains 14 residues. CDR1 is SGHKS, CDR2 YYEKEE, per germline (reference sequence). The germline V and J ends were trimmed by 0 bases and 1 base, with 8 bases remaining between them. The CDR3 region has the DNA TGTGCCAGCAGCTTGGTGGGACGGTCCTACGAGCAGTACTTC. Residues: CASSLVGRSYEQYF.

The V call is TRBV2, the J call TRBJ2-7; D is undetermined. The germline V gene has CDR1 SNHLY and CDR2 FYNNEI. V lost 2 bases, J lost 6 bases, and 8 bases lay in between. The CDR3 runs to 12 residues. CDR3 nucleotides: TGTGCCAGCAGTGAAACCATACGCGAGCAGTACTTC. This encodes CASSETIREQYF.

The chain recombines TRBV19 with TRBJ2-4, with 8 bases lining up with TRBD1. CDR3 length: 16 residues. Trimming took 1 base from V and 1 from J; bases not matched to a gene: 3. Germline V gene lookup returns CDR1 LNHDA and CDR2 SQIVND (reference sequence). CDR3 sequence: CASSIGTGTAKNIQYF. For the CDR3, the DNA is TGTGCCAGTAGTATAGGGACAGGGACGGCCAAAAACATTCAGTACTTC.

V usage is TRBV27 and J usage is TRBJ2-1; either TRBD1 or TRBD2 may fit D (5 bases each). CDR3 length: 14 residues. Germline V gene sequence: CDR1 MNHEY, CDR2 SMNVEV (reference sequence). V lost 6 bases to trimming and J lost 6 bases, with 15 bases between them. The DNA for the CDR3 is TGTGCCAGCAGGGCCGGTGGTGGGGGCAATGAGCAGTTCTTC. Translation: CASRAGGGGNEQFF.

The J gene is TRBJ1-1, the V gene TRBV18; D call uncertain. From germline, CDR1 is KGHSH and CDR2 LQKENI. The ends were cut back, 1 base at V and 5 bases at J, with 17 bases in the middle. The CDR3 contains 16 residues. The CDR3 spells CASSPRLNTMTTEAFF. The CDR3 DNA reads TGTGCCAGCTCACCACGTTTGAACACGATGACTACTGAAGCTTTCTTT.

V gene TRBV9 combines with J gene TRBJ2-2; TRBD2 matches 12 bases. Trimming removed 3 bases from V and 6 bases from J; junction bases left unmatched: 15. The CDR3 has 19 amino acids. Germline V lookup: CDR1 SGDLS, CDR2 YYNGEE. The CDR3 is CASSGRLGRLAGDAGELFF. The DNA of the CDR3 is TGTGCCAGCAGCGGCAGACTGGGAAGACTAGCGGGGGATGCCGGGGAGCTGTTTTTT. Full variable domain (rest looked up from reference TRBV9 and TRBJ2-2): DSGVTQTPKHLITATGQRVTLRCSPRSGDLSVYWYQQSLDQGLQFLIQYYNGEERAKGNILERFSAQQFPDLHSELNLSSLELGDSALYFCASSGRLGRLAGDAGELFFGEGSRLTVL.

This chain connects TRBV5-1 to TRBJ2-5; weak D call: TRBD1 (6 bases). Germline CDR1 SGHRS, CDR2 YFSETQ. The V and J ends lost 3 bases and 5 bases respectively, with 17 bases between them. The length of the CDR3 is 15 residues. CDR3 sequence (DNA): TGCGCCAGCAGCTCTGGGGCAGGGGTAGGGGAGACCCAGTACTTC. This gives the protein CASSSGAGVGETQYF.

The V gene is TRBV5-1, the J gene TRBJ1-6; tentative D call: TRBD1 (6 bases). The V end lost 0 bases, the J end lost 7 bases, and 14 bases lay between the germline ends. The CDR3 has 16 amino acids. Germline V gives CDR1 SGHRS, CDR2 YFSETQ. In DNA form, the CDR3 reads TGCGCCAGCAGCTTGGCCGGCAGGGGTCAGAATTCACCCCTCCACTTT. Its translation: CASSLAGRGQNSPLHF.

The V gene is TRBV6-6, the J gene TRBJ1-1; no firm D call. With 0 bases removed from V and 6 bases from J, the gap between germline ends came to 8 bases. From germline, CDR1 is MNHNY and CDR2 SVGAGI (reference sequence). This CDR3 is built from 13 residues. CDR3 sequence reads: CASSYSTLAEAFF. The CDR3 DNA sequence: TGTGCCAGCAGTTACTCGACCCTAGCTGAAGCTTTCTTT.

The chain uses TRBV5-1 and TRBJ2-1; 8 nucleotides match TRBD1. V was clipped by 0 bases and J by 5 bases; unmatched bases: 4. CDR1 SGHRS and CDR2 YFSETQ come from the germline V gene. The length of the CDR3 is 15 residues. The chain's CDR3 is CASSLAQGANNEQFF. The CDR3 DNA sequence: TGCGCCAGCAGCTTGGCTCAGGGGGCTAACAATGAGCAGTTCTTC.

This sequence joins TRBV28 and TRBJ2-7; no clear D. The CDR3 sequence is 12 residues long. Germline V CDR1 and CDR2: MDHEN, SYDVKM. Trimming removed 7 bases from V and 2 bases from J, with 9 bases in between. The CDR3 bases are TGTGCCAGCACGGCGGAGACCTACGAGCAGTACTTC. Its translation is CASTAETYEQYF. The whole variable domain, filled in from reference TRBV28 and TRBJ2-7, reads DVKVTQSSRYLVKRTGEKVFLECVQDMDHENMFWYRQDPGLGLRLIYFSYDVKMKEKGDIPEGYSVSREKKERFSLILESASTNQTSMYLCASTAETYEQYFGPGTRLTVT.

The chain recombines TRBV2 with TRBJ2-2; 7 nucleotides agree with TRBD1. Germline trimming cut 5 bases from V and 0 bases from J; bases unmatched to any gene: 12. The length of the CDR3 is 18 residues. Germline CDR1 reads SNHLY; CDR2 reads FYNNEI. The CDR3 region has the DNA TGTGCCAGCAGTAAAAACCTCCGGACAGGCCCGAACACCGGGGAGCTGTTTTTT. Residues: CASSKNLRTGPNTGELFF.

The V and J genes are TRBV10-3 and TRBJ1-2; a possible D gene is TRBD1 (6 bases). Germline V gene data show CDR1 as ENHRY and CDR2 as SYGVKD. The CDR3 runs to 12 residues. The V end was cut by 6 bases, the J end by 9 bases, with 14 bases between. CDR3 coding DNA: TGTGCCATCAGCCAGGGGAGCCCTAGCTACACCTTC. Translating it yields CAISQGSPSYTF.

V is TRBV5-4 and J is TRBJ2-7; maybe TRBD2 (5 bases). The V end lost 3 bases, the J end lost 4 bases, and 14 bases lay between the germline ends. CDR1 SGHNT and CDR2 YYREEE come from the germline V gene (reference sequence). There are 14 residues in the CDR3. The CDR3 bases are TGTGCCAGCAGCTCCCGGGGAATGCGGTACGAGCAGTACTTC. This codes for CASSSRGMRYEQYF.

The genes are TRBV29-1 and TRBJ1-1; D uncertain. This CDR3 has 14 amino acids. Germline V gene data show CDR1 as SQVTM and CDR2 as ANQGSEA. V lost 6 bases to trimming and J lost 2 bases, with 16 bases between them. This CDR3 reads CSVRTGPQNTEAFF. In nucleotides, the CDR3 is TGCAGCGTGCGGACCGGGCCCCAAAACACTGAAGCTTTCTTT.